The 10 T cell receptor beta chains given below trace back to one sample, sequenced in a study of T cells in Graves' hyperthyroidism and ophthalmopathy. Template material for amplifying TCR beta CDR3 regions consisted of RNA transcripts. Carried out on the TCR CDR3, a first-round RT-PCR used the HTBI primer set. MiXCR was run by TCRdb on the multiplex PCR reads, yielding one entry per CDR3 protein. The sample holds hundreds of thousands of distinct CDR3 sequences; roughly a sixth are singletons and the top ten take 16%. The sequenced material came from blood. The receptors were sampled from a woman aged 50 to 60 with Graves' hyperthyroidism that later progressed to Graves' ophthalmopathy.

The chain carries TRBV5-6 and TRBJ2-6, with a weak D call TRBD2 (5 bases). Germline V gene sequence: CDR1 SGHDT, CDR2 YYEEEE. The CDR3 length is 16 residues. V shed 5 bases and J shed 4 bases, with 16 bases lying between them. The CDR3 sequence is CASRLDPTAGANVLTF. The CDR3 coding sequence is TGTGCCAGCAGACTAGACCCCACCGCCGGGGCCAACGTCCTGACTTTC.

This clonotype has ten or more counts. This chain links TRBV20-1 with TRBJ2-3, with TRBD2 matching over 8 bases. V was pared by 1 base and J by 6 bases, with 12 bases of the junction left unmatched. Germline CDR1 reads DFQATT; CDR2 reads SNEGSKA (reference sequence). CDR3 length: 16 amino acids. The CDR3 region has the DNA TGCAGTGCTAGAGGCGCAGCGGGGGCCACCCTGGATACGCAGTATTTT. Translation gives CSARGAAGATLDTQYF.

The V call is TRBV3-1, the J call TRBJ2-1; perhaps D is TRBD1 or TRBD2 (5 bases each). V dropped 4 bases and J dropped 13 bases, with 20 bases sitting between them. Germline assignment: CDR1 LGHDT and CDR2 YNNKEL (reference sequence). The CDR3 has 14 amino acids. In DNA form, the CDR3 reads TGTGCCAGCAGCCTAACAATGGGACCGGCAGGTCAGTTCTTC. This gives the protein CASSLTMGPAGQFF.

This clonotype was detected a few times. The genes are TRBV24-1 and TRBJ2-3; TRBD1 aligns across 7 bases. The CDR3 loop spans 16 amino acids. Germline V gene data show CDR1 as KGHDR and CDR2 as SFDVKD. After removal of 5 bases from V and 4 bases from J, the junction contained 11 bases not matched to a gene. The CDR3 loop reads CATSAQNRDSSDTQYF. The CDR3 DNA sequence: TGTGCCACCAGTGCTCAAAACCGGGACAGTTCAGATACGCAGTATTTT.

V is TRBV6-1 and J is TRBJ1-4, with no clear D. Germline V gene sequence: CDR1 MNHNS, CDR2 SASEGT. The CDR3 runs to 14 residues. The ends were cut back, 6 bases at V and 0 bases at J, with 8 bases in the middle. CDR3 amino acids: CASSRATTNEKLFF. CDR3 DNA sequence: TGTGCCAGCAGCCGGGCCACAACTAATGAAAAACTGTTTTTT.

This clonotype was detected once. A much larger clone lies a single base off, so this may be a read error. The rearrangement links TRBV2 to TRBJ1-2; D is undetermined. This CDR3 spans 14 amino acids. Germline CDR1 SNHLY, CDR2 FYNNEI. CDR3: CAGSGIGLGYGYTF. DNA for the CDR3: TGTGCCGGCAGTGGTATTGGGTTAGGGTATGGCTACACCTTC.

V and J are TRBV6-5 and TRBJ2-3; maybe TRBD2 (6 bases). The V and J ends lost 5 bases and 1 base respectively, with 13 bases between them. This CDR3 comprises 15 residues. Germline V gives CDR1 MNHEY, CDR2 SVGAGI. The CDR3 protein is CASSILTGGTDTQYF. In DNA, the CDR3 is TGTGCCAGCAGTATACTAACGGGGGGCACAGATACGCAGTATTTT.

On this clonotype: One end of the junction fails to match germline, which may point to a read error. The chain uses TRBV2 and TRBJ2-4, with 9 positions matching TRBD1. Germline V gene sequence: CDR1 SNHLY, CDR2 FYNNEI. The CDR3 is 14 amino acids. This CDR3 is CASREETGGHIQYF. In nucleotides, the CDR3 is TGTGCCAGCAGGGAAGAGACAGGGGGTCACATTCAGTACTTC.

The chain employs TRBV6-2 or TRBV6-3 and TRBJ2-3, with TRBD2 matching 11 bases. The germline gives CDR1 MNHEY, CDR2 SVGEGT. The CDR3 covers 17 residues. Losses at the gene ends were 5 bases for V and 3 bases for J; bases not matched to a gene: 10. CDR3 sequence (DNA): TGTGCCAGCAGTCCCTGGGTTCCTAGCGGGGGGACAGATACGCAGTATTTT. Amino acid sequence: CASSPWVPSGGTDTQYF.

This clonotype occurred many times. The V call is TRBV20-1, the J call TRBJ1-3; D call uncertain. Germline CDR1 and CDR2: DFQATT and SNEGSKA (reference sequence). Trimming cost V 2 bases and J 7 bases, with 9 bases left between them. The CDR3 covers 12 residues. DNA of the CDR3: TGCAGTGCTAGATCAGCAAGTAACACCATATATTTT. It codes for CSARSASNTIYF.